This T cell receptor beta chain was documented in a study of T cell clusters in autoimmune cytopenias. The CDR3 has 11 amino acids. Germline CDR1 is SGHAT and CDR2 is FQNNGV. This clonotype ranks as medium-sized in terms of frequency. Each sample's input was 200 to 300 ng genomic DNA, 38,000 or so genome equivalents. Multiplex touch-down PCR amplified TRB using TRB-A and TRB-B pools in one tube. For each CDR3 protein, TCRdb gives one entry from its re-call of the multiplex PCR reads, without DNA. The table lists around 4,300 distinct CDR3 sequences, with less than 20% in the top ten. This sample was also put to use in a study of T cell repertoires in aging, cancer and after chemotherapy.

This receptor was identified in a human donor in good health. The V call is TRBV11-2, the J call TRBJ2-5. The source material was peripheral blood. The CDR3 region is CASSVAETQYF. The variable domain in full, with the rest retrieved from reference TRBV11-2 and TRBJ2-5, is EAGVAQSPRYKIIEKRQSVAFWCNPISGHATLYWYQQILGQGPKLLIQFQNNGVVDDSQLPKDRFSAERLKGVDSTLKIQPAKLEDSAVYLCASSVAETQYFGPGTRLLVL.